This record concerns one TCR beta chain sequence. Unmatched junction bases numbered 3, after V lost 0 bases and J lost 0 bases. The CDR3 is 16 residues long. Per the germline V gene, CDR1 is SGDLS and CDR2 is YYNGEE. Assay: immunoSEQ multiplex PCR; the TCRdb copy retains only in-frame clones and omits some. This sample carries about 170,000 clones, more than 70% of them seen once, and the ten largest clones take about 10%. This entry is derived from a study of blood T cell repertoires in COVID-19. The clonotype comes from a woman aged 80 or over with active or convalescent COVID-19. The material sequenced was peripheral blood. The chain uses TRBV9 and TRBJ2-1, with 7 bases matching TRBD1. As DNA, the CDR3 is TGTGCCAGCAGCGTAGACTGGGACAGCTCCTACAATGAGCAGTTCTTC. Protein sequence: CASSVDWDSSYNEQFF.